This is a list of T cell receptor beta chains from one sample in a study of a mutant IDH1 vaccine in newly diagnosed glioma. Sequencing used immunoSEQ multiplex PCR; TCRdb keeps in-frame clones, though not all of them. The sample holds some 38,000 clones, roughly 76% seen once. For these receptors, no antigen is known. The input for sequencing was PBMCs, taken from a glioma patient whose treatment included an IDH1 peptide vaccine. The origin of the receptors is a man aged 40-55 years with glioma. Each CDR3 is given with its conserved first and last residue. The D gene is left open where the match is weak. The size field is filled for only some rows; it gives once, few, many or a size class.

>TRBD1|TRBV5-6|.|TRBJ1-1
TGTGCCAGCAGCGGATTCGGACAGGGGAACACTGAAGCTTTCTTT
CASSGFGQGNTEAFF
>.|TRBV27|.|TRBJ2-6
TGTGCCAGCAGTTCCTATCAGGGTTCCGGGGCCAACGTCCTGACTTTC
CASSSYQGSGANVLTF
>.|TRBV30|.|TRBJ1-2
TGTGCCTGGAGTCCGGACGGCTATGGCTACACCTTC
CAWSPDGYGYTF
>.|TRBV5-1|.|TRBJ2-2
TGCGCCAGCAGCTTGGTTTCCGGGCCGAACACCGGGGAGCTGTTTTTT
CASSLVSGPNTGELFF
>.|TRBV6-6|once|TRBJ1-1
TGTGCCAGCAGACGGGACGGGGTTTTGAACACTGAAGCTTTCTTT
CASRRDGVLNTEAFF
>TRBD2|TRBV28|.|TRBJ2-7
TGTGCCAGCAGTTTAGAGCGGGGATACGAGCAGTACTTC
CASSLERGYEQYF
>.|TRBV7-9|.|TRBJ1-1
TGTGCCAGCAGCTTAGTTGGGGGAGAGGCTGAAGCTTTCTTT
CASSLVGGEAEAFF
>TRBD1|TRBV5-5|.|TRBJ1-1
TGTGCCAGCAGCCTACAGGGGGACACTGAAGCTTTCTTT
CASSLQGDTEAFF
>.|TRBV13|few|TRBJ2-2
TGTGCCAGCAGCTCACTGGATGGTCACACCGGGGAGCTGTTTTTT
CASSSLDGHTGELFF
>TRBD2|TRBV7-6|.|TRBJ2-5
TGTGCCAGCAGCTCCGGACTAGCGGTCCAAGAGACCCAGTACTTC
CASSSGLAVQETQYF
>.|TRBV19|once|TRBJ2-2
TGTGCCAGTAGTATCATTAAAGACAACACCGGGGAGCTGTTTTTT
CASSIIKDNTGELFF
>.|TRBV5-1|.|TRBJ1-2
TGCGCCAGCAGCTTGGGGGACACTAACTATGGCTACACCTTC
CASSLGDTNYGYTF
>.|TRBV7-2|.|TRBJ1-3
TGTGCCAGCAGCTTAGTGGGAAACACCATATATTTT
CASSLVGNTIYF
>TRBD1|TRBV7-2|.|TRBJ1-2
TGTGCCAGCAGCTTACTGGCGACAGGGAACTATGGCTACACCTTC
CASSLLATGNYGYTF
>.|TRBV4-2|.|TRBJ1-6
TGTGCCAGCAGCCTGCGAGGGTCGGTCTCCTATAATTCACCCCTCCACTTT
CASSLRGSVSYNSPLHF
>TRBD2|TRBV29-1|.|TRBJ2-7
TGCAGCGTTGAAGATCCGGGGGGAACCTACGAGCAGTACTTC
CSVEDPGGTYEQYF
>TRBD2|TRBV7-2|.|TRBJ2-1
TGTGCCAGCAGCTCCCCAAGCGGGAGGGCGAATGAGCAGTTCTTC
CASSSPSGRANEQFF
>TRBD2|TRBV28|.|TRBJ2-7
TGTGCCACTGGGCGGGGGGCGCCCGAGCAGTACTTC
CATGRGAPEQYF
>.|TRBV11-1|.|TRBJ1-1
TGTGCCAGCAGCAGAGGACAGCGAGAAGCTTTCTTT
CASSRGQREAFF
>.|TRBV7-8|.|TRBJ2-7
TGTGCCAGCAGCTTAGTTGGGGGGAACTACGAGCAGTACTTC
CASSLVGGNYEQYF
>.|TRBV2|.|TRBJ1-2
TGTGCCAGCATAGGAGGGGGATATGGCTACACCTTC
CASIGGGYGYTF
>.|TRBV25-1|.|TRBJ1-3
TGTGCCAGCAGTGAGGGAAACACCATATATTTT
CASSEGNTIYF
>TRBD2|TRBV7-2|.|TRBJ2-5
TGTGCCAGCAGCTTAGCGTCGGGGGGGTGGGAGACCCAGTACTTC
CASSLASGGWETQYF
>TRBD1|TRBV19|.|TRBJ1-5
TGTGCCAGTAGTATAGGGATGACAGGGTTCGGTCAGCCCCAGCATTTT
CASSIGMTGFGQPQHF
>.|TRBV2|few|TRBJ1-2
TGTGCCAGCAGTGATCGCGGTCAGGGCTATGGCTACACCTTC
CASSDRGQGYGYTF
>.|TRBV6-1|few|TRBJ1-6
TGTGCCAGCAGTGGAGGGATAAACAGGGACGGCAACTATTCACCCCTCCACTTT
CASSGGINRDGNYSPLHF